This entry describes one T cell receptor (beta chain). This clonotype was recorded a few times. There is no known antigen for this receptor. Base qualities are missing; no much larger clone stands one base away. The protocol used for the library was RT-PCR. Sequencing was carried out with an Illumina HiSeq 2500. TCRdb reran the public reads through fastp at Q25 and MiXCR, keeping productive beta chains. Each entry is one CDR3 protein sequence, shown with its most common DNA and genes. This sample is represented by under 550,000 distinct CDR3 sequences; 7.2% of them were singletons. The ten biggest clones cover roughly 13% of the sample. The record originates from a study of response to subunit inactivated influenza vaccine (dated by TCRdb to between 2018 and 2020). Study-wide context: Deep quantitative profiling of the T cell receptor repertoire was used in the study to follow responses to a trivalent subunit inactivated influenza vaccine. Overall results and qualifications from the work: The authors suggested that each seasonal influenza vaccination may recruit only a limited number of new T cells.

Here V drops 6 bases and J drops 7 bases, and the junction holds 9 bases not matched to any gene. CDR1 is given as DFQATT and CDR2 as SNEGSKA, both from the germline V gene (reference sequence). There are 13 amino acids in the CDR3, from cysteine to phenylalanine inclusive. The CDR3 DNA has 39 bases and is translated from base 1. The rearrangement joined TRBV20-1 to TRBJ2-1; TRBD2 agrees with 7 junctional bases. This clonotype was obtained from a man aged 45 to 70 who received an inactivated influenza vaccine. Donor details come from another sample of the same person, matched by shared clones. The specimen was PBMCs from blood, collected 23 months after vaccination. The CDR3 protein sequence reads: CSASPGRGNEQFF. The base sequence is TGCAGTGCATCGCCTGGGCGGGGGAATGAGCAGTTCTTC.